The clone carrying this T cell receptor (beta chain) was detected only once. The target antigen is unknown. This specimen belongs to a study of T cells in Graves' hyperthyroidism and ophthalmopathy. Study results and caveats: Blood shared most expanded thyroid clonotypes above 0.001. Onset of ophthalmopathy came a median roughly 6.4 months after the model predicted it.

RNA transcripts yielded amplified TCR beta CDR3 regions. HTBI primers were used for first-round RT-PCR of the TCR CDR3. TCRdb processed the multiplex PCR reads anew with MiXCR; each CDR3 protein has one entry. The repertoire holds approximately 600,000 distinct CDR3 sequences, with 20% as singletons. The CDR3 totals 21 residues. The V end lost 2 bases, the J end lost 0 bases, and 23 bases lay between the germline ends. Germline CDR1 is SGHVS and CDR2 is FQNEAQ. Not enrolled were patients with uncontrolled infection, other autoimmune disease, pregnancy or lactation. Fresh 10 ml peripheral blood yielded PBMCs.

This TCR came from a man between 25 and 39 years old with Graves' ophthalmopathy. The chain has TRBV7-8 and TRBJ1-6, with a weak D call TRBD1 (5 bases). Sequences were obtained from blood. The CDR3 DNA is TGTGCCAGCAGCTTATTACCAACAGGTTACGAATTCAGCTCCTATAATTCACCCCTCCACTTT. Protein: CASSLLPTGYEFSSYNSPLHF.